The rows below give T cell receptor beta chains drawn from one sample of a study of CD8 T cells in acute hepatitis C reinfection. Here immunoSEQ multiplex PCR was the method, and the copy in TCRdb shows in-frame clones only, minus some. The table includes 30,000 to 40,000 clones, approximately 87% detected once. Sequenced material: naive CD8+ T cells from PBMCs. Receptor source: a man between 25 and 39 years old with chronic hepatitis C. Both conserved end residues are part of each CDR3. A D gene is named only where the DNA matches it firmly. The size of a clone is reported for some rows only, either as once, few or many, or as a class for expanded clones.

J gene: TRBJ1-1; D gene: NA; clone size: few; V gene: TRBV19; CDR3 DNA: TGTGCCAGTAGCTTCGAGATCATGAACACTGAAGCTTTCTTT; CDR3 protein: CASSFEIMNTEAFF
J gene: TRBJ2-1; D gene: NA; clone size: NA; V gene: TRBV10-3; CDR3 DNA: TGTGCCATCAGTGAGTCGACATGGGAGCAGTTCTTC; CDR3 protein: CAISESTWEQFF
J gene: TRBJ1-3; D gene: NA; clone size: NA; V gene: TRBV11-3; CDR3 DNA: TGTGCCAGCAGCTCGAGAGGAGGAAACACCATATATTTT; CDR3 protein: CASSSRGGNTIYF
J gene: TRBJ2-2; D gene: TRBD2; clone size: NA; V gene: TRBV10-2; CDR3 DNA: TGCGCCAGCAGTAGCGGGGGGGAGGCCGGGGAGCTGTTTTTT; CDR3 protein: CASSSGGEAGELFF
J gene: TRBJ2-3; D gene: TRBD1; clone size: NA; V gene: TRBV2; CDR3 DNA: TGTGCCAGCAGTGATAGAGGACAGGGGAGGACAGATACGCAGTATTTT; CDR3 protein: CASSDRGQGRTDTQYF
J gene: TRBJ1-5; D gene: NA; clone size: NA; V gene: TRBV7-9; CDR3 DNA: TGTGCCAGCAGCTCAATAGGAGAGGCCCAGCATTTT; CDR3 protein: CASSSIGEAQHF
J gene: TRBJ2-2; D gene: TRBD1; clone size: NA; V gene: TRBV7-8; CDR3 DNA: TGTGCCAGCAGCCCGACAGGGGGCGCTGGGACCGGGGAGCTGTTTTTT; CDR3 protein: CASSPTGGAGTGELFF
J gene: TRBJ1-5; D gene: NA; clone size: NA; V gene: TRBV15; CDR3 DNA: TGTGCCACCAGCAGAGGAGGAGGGAGGTGGTATAGCAATCAGCCCCAGCATTTT; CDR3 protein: CATSRGGGRWYSNQPQHF
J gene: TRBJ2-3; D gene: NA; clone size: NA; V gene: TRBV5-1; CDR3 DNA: TGCGCCAGCAGCGAGAGGGGCGCCGGAGGCTTCACAGATACGCAGTATTTT; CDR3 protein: CASSERGAGGFTDTQYF
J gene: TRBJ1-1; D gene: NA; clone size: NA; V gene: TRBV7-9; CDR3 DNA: TGTGCCAGCAGGGGGTTTACAGGGAGGGCTTTCTTT; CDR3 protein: CASRGFTGRAFF
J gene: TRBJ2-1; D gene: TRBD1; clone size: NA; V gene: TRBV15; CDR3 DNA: TGTGCCACTTCGGTGGGACAGACGAACAATGAGCAGTTCTTC; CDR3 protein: CATSVGQTNNEQFF
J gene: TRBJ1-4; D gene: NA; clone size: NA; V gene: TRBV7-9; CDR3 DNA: TGTGCCAGCAGCTTAGCGCAGGATGCAACTAATGAAAAACTGTTTTTT; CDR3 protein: CASSLAQDATNEKLFF
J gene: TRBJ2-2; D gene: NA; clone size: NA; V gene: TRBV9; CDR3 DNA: TGTGCCAGCATGGGGGGCAGGGGATTGACCGGGGAGCTGTTTTTT; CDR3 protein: CASMGGRGLTGELFF
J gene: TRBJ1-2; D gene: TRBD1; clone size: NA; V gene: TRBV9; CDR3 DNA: TGTGCCAGCAGCGCCCGACAGGGGAGCCCTAACTATGGCTACACCTTC; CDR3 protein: CASSARQGSPNYGYTF
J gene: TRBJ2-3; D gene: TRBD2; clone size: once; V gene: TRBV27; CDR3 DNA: TGTGCCAGCAGTCCCCTAGCGGGAGGGAACACAGATACGCAGTATTTT; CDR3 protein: CASSPLAGGNTDTQYF
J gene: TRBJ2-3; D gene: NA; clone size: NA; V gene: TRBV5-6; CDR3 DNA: TGTGCCAGCAGCTTGGACCCAGATACGCAGTATTTT; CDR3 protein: CASSLDPDTQYF
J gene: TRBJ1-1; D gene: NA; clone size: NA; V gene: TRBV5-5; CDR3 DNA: TGTGCCAGCAGCTTGAACACTGAAGCTTTCTTT; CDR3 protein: CASSLNTEAFF
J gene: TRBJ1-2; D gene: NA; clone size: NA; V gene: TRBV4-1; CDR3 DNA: TGCGCCAGCAGCCAAGAGGAGAGGTATGACTATGGCTACACCTTC; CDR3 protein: CASSQEERYDYGYTF
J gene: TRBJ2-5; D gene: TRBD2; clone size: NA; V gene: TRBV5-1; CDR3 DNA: TGCGCCAGCAGCATGGGACTAGCGGGAGTTGAAGAGACCCAGTACTTC; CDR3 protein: CASSMGLAGVEETQYF
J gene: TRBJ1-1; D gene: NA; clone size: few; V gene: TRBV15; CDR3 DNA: TGTGCCACCAGCAGACCTAATTCGGCGGACACTGAAGCTTTCTTT; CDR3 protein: CATSRPNSADTEAFF
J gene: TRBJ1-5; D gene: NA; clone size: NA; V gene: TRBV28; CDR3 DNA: TGTGCCAGCAGTTTCAACAGGGATGCTATCAGGCCCCAGCATTTT; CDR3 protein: CASSFNRDAIRPQHF
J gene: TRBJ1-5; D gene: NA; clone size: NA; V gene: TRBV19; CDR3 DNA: TGTGCCAGTAGTGACTGGACAAGCCAGCCCCAGCATTTT; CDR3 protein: CASSDWTSQPQHF
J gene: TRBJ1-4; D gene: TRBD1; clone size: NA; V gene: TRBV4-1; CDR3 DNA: TGCGCCAGCAGCCAAGATGGGTATCCGACAGGGATGTGGGAAAAACTGTTTTTT; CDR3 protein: CASSQDGYPTGMWEKLFF
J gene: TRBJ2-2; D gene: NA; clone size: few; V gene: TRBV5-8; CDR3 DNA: TGTGCCAGCAGCCCCCGGCAGGCGGAGGGCACCGGGGAGCTGTTTTTT; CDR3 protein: CASSPRQAEGTGELFF
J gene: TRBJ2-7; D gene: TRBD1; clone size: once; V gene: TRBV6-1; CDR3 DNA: TGTGCCAGCAGTGAGGGACAGGGGGCCTACGAGCAGTACTTC; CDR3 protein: CASSEGQGAYEQYF